This T cell receptor (beta chain) derives from a study of cytomegalovirus exposure and HLA in healthy donors. This PCR relied on a set of 60 Vbeta primers and 13 Jbeta primers. Only in-frame clones appear in the TCRdb table, and some are missing; sequencing was by immunoSEQ multiplex PCR. Here the sample spans 40,000 to 45,000 clones, approximately 90% being singletons. As concerns this clone: Its specificity is unknown.

The CDR3 totals 17 residues. CDR1 and CDR2 (germline): PRHDT, FYEKMQ (reference sequence). The ends were cut back, 0 bases at V and 5 bases at J, with 16 bases in the middle. General study points: A later analysis found that most CMV-associated TCR beta chains appeared HLA-restricted.

Healthy bone marrow donors formed the donor group. The sample taken for sequencing was PBMCs. This receptor was taken from a woman aged 40 to 49 in good health and CMV-seropositive. The genes are TRBV13 and TRBJ1-4; D may be TRBD1 (6 bases). CDR3 loop: CASSLGQFRGANEKLFF. The CDR3 DNA is TGTGCCAGCAGCTTAGGCCAGTTCCGGGGGGCGAATGAAAAACTGTTTTTT. Full variable domain (outside the CDR3, taken from reference TRBV13 and TRBJ1-4): AAGVIQSPRHLIKEKRETATLKCYPIPRHDTVYWYQQGPGQDPQFLISFYEKMQSDKGSIPDRFSAQQFSDYHSELNMSSLELGDSALYFCASSLGQFRGANEKLFFGSGTQLSVL.